These T cell receptor beta chains were read from a single sample in a study of tumor-infiltrating lymphocytes in primary liver carcinoma. Using its own MiXCR run on the multiplex PCR reads, TCRdb lists one record per CDR3 protein. The data hold some 38,000 distinct CDR3 sequences, with roughly 74% observed a single time. Sequencing was carried out using liver tumor tissue from sampling region 4. Every receptor here comes from a man aged 40-49 years with primary liver carcinoma and hepatitis B virus infection. Both conserved end residues are part of each CDR3. The D gene is left open where the match is weak. Clone size, where shown, is once, few, many, or a class for clones that have expanded.

j_call: TRBJ2-5
d_call: NA
v_call: TRBV6-1
clone_size: NA
cdr3_aa: CTSSEAVGGQEAQYF
cdr3_nt: TGTACCAGCAGTGAAGCGGTAGGCGGCCAAGAGGCCCAGTACTTC

j_call: TRBJ2-4
d_call: TRBD2
v_call: TRBV11-1
clone_size: NA
cdr3_aa: CASGFPRISGTKNIQYF
cdr3_nt: TGTGCCAGCGGCTTTCCCCGAATTAGCGGGACCAAAAACATTCAGTACTTC

j_call: TRBJ2-5
d_call: NA
v_call: TRBV20-1
clone_size: NA
cdr3_aa: CSARLGEETQYF
cdr3_nt: TGCAGTGCTAGACTAGGGGAAGAGACCCAGTACTTC

j_call: TRBJ2-7
d_call: TRBD1
v_call: TRBV5-5
clone_size: NA
cdr3_aa: CVSCSPDRPMGYEQYF
cdr3_nt: TGTGTCAGCTGTTCACCGGACAGGCCTATGGGCTACGAGCAGTACTTC

j_call: TRBJ2-7
d_call: NA
v_call: TRBV30
clone_size: NA
cdr3_aa: CAWNREDSCEQYF
cdr3_nt: TGTGCCTGGAATAGGGAGGACTCCTGCGAGCAGTACTTC

j_call: TRBJ1-6
d_call: NA
v_call: TRBV6-4
clone_size: once
cdr3_aa: CGSSDETDRSPLHF
cdr3_nt: TGTGGCAGCAGTGACGAGACAGACCGCTCACCCCTCCACTTT

j_call: TRBJ2-2
d_call: NA
v_call: TRBV5-5
clone_size: NA
cdr3_aa: CASSFSLNVGELFF
cdr3_nt: TGTGCCAGCAGCTTTAGCCTAAACGTCGGGGAGCTGTTTTTT

j_call: TRBJ2-1
d_call: NA
v_call: TRBV11-3
clone_size: NA
cdr3_aa: CASSLSLSKNEQFF
cdr3_nt: TGTGCCAGCAGCTTAAGCCTCTCGAAGAATGAGCAGTTCTTC

j_call: TRBJ1-1
d_call: NA
v_call: TRBV11-1
clone_size: NA
cdr3_aa: CASSIGRTLVTEAFF
cdr3_nt: TGTGCCAGCAGCATCGGACGGACCTTGGTGACTGAAGCTTTCTTT

j_call: TRBJ2-6
d_call: NA
v_call: TRBV11-2
clone_size: NA
cdr3_aa: CASSMWGDRSISLSGANVPTF
cdr3_nt: TGTGCCAGCAGCATGTGGGGAGACAGGAGCATTTCCCTCTCTGGGGCCAACGTCCCGACTTTC

j_call: TRBJ1-2
d_call: NA
v_call: TRBV6-1
clone_size: NA
cdr3_aa: CTSSEIRDNYGCTF
cdr3_nt: NA

j_call: TRBJ2-7
d_call: NA
v_call: TRBV5-5
clone_size: NA
cdr3_aa: CASSLWSYYEQYF
cdr3_nt: TGTGCCAGCAGCTTGTGGAGCTACTACGAGCAGTACTTC